Below, 24 T cell receptor beta chains from the same sample are listed, as sequenced in a study of identifying expanded T cells in peripheral blood. Data came from immunoSEQ multiplex PCR; TCRdb stores just in-frame clones and leaves some out. The sample includes some 97,000 clones, 88% of them seen just once. The specimen sequenced was blood. These receptor sequences come from a person aged 18 to 75 in good health.

The chain couples TRBV7-4 to TRBJ1-5, with TRBD1 matching over 8 bases. Germline values: CDR1 SGHVT, CDR2 SQSDAQ. The V segment lost 3 bases and the J segment 0 bases; nucleotides outside the gene matches: 10. The CDR3 runs 18 residues. The CDR3: CASSLFARGLHSNQPQHF. CDR3 sequence (DNA): TGTGCCAGCAGCTTGTTCGCCAGGGGGCTTCATAGCAATCAGCCCCAGCATTTT.

J is TRBJ2-3 and V is TRBV7-2; D remains ambiguous. The CDR3 length is 15 residues. Germline CDR1 and CDR2: SGHTA and FQGNSA. V lost 1 base and J lost 2, with 10 bases in between. The CDR3 loop reads CASSLGVLDTDTQYF. The CDR3 nucleotides are TGTGCCAGCAGCTTAGGTGTCCTTGACACAGATACGCAGTATTTT.

The chain joins TRBV30 to TRBJ2-2; D may be TRBD2 (6 bases). V shed 3 bases and J shed 0 bases, with 14 bases lying between them. CDR1 GTSNPN and CDR2 SVGIG come from the germline V gene (reference sequence). This CDR3 comprises 16 residues. In DNA, the CDR3 is TGTGCCTGGAGGGGAGGAACCCTCCCGAACACCGGGGAGCTGTTTTTT. Translating gives CAWRGGTLPNTGELFF.

The V gene is TRBV28, the J gene TRBJ2-7; 7 nucleotides match TRBD2. J lost 2 bases, V lost 2 bases, and 6 bases had no gene match. Germline V gives CDR1 MDHEN, CDR2 SYDVKM. The CDR3 loop spans 15 amino acids. The chain's CDR3 is CASSLSGVKAYEQYF. CDR3 in DNA: TGTGCCAGCAGTTTAAGCGGGGTTAAAGCCTACGAGCAGTACTTC.

This clone was picked up one time. V usage is TRBV14 and J usage is TRBJ1-1; weak D call: TRBD1 (5 bases). This CDR3 is 17 amino acids long. V lost 0 bases to trimming and J lost 0 bases, with 14 bases between them. CDR1 is SGHDN, CDR2 FVKESK, per germline. The CDR3 DNA is TGTGCCAGCAGCCAAGAATATACAGGACTCATGAACACTGAAGCTTTCTTT. Amino acids: CASSQEYTGLMNTEAFF.

The chain employs TRBV27 and TRBJ1-2; the match to TRBD1 covers 7 bases. Trimming at V came to 4 bases and at J to 8 bases, leaving 7 bases not matched to a gene. This CDR3 comprises 13 residues. Germline V CDR1 and CDR2: MNHEY, SMNVEV (reference sequence). The CDR3 spells CASSSRQGEGYTF. CDR3 coding DNA: TGTGCCAGCAGTTCCCGACAGGGAGAGGGCTACACCTTC.

V is TRBV7-2 and J is TRBJ2-5; no reliable D call. CDR1 is SGHTA, CDR2 FQGNSA, per germline. The length of the CDR3 is 13 residues. V dropped 3 bases and J dropped 1 base, with 6 bases sitting between them. DNA for the CDR3: TGTGCCAGCAGCTTCTCGTCCCAAGAGACCCAGTACTTC. Its protein product is CASSFSSQETQYF.

The J gene is TRBJ2-1, the V gene TRBV7-8; possibly TRBD2 for D (6 bases). Germline V gives CDR1 SGHVS, CDR2 FQNEAQ. V was cut by 1 base and J by 1 base, with 8 bases left in between. CDR3 length: 15 residues. The DNA for the CDR3 is TGTGCCAGCAGCTTAGTTGGGGGGTCCTACAATGAGCAGTTCTTC. As protein: CASSLVGGSYNEQFF. Using reference TRBV7-8 and TRBJ2-1 for the parts outside the CDR3, the full variable domain is GAGVSQSPRYKVAKRGQDVALRCDPISGHVSLFWYQQALGQGPEFLTYFQNEAQLDKSGLPSDRFFAERPEGSVSTLKIQRTQQEDSAVYLCASSLVGGSYNEQFFGPGTRLTVL.

This clone occurred once. V is TRBV5-1 and J is TRBJ1-2; a weak D match, TRBD1 (5 bases). The CDR3 contains 13 residues. With 4 bases removed from V and 1 base from J, the gap between germline ends came to 8 bases. The germline CDR1 and CDR2 sequences are SGHRS and YFSETQ. The CDR3 DNA reads TGCGCCAGCAGCACCGACAGTAACTATGGCTACACCTTC. Residues: CASSTDSNYGYTF.

This clone has just one count. The gene calls are TRBV6-5 and TRBJ2-7; 11 positions match TRBD2. Per germline, CDR1 MNHEY and CDR2 SVGAGI. J gave up 1 base and V 2 bases, and 1 base lay outside the gene matches. The CDR3 has 15 residues. For the CDR3, the DNA is TGTGCCAGCAGTTACCGACTAGCGGGGTCCTACGAGCAGTACTTC. Translating gives CASSYRLAGSYEQYF.

The sample holds one count of this clone. The chain couples TRBV27 to TRBJ2-7; D is undetermined. The CDR3 extends over 14 amino acids. Trimming pared 3 bases from V and 3 bases from J, leaving 12 bases between. CDR1 is MNHEY and CDR2 is SMNVEV in the germline V gene (reference sequence). The CDR3, as DNA: TGTGCCAGCAGTTTTGGGCAGCATATCTACGAGCAGTACTTC. The encoded protein is CASSFGQHIYEQYF.

The J gene is TRBJ1-6, the V gene TRBV10-3; tentatively, D is TRBD1 (6 bases). The V gene lost 2 bases and the J gene lost 5 bases, with 13 bases spanning the gap. CDR1 is ENHRY, CDR2 SYGVKD, per germline. This CDR3 is 16 amino acids long. The CDR3 bases are TGTGCCATCAGTGAGACAGGGAAAACCCATAATTCACCCCTCCACTTT. As protein: CAISETGKTHNSPLHF.

The CDR3 nucleotides read TGCGCCAGCAGCTCCGGGACAGTACTCACTGAAGCTTTCTTT. It encodes CASSSGTVLTEAFF. This chain connects TRBV5-1 to TRBJ1-1; TRBD1 matches 7 bases. The CDR3 length is 14 residues. Germline-derived CDR1 and CDR2 are SGHRS and YFSETQ. V dropped 3 bases and J dropped 4; count of bases not matched to a gene: 6.

V usage is TRBV6-4 and J usage is TRBJ1-1, with 7 nucleotides matching TRBD1. The germline CDR1 and CDR2 sequences are MRHNA and SNTAGT. Losses at the gene ends were 7 bases for V and 1 base for J; bases not matched to a gene: 12. This CDR3 comprises 16 residues. The CDR3 is CASNLTGQVWNTEAFF. The CDR3 bases are TGTGCCAGCAATCTTACTGGACAGGTCTGGAACACTGAAGCTTTCTTT.

The V call is TRBV27, the J call TRBJ2-1; possibly TRBD1 for D (5 bases). Trimming removed 3 bases at V and 8 bases at J, with 11 bases between. This CDR3 has 13 residues. The germline gives CDR1 MNHEY, CDR2 SMNVEV (reference sequence). The CDR3 sequence: CASSFRAGYEQFF. CDR3 nucleotide sequence: TGTGCCAGCAGTTTTCGGGCAGGGTATGAGCAGTTCTTC.

This clone was detected a few times. The chain is built from TRBV19 and TRBJ1-6, with D possibly being TRBD1 (5 bases). CDR1 is LNHDA, CDR2 SQIVND, per germline (reference sequence). With 5 bases removed from V and 11 bases from J, the gap between germline ends came to 13 bases. The CDR3 runs to 13 residues. The CDR3 DNA is TGTGCCAGTAGTTCATCGACAGACACACCCCTCCACTTT. Residues: CASSSSTDTPLHF.

J is TRBJ2-7 and V is TRBV9; a weak D match, TRBD2 (5 bases). V dropped 4 bases and J dropped 1 base, with 15 bases sitting between them. From germline, CDR1 is SGDLS and CDR2 YYNGEE. This CDR3 region has 15 residues. In DNA, the CDR3 is TGTGCCAGCAGCCGAAAACTAGGACCTTCCTACGAGCAGTACTTC. Its translation is CASSRKLGPSYEQYF.

The DNA for the CDR3 is TGTGCCAGCGGCTCCCCCCTCGAGCAGTACTTC. Protein sequence: CASGSPLEQYF. The rearrangement joins TRBV25-1 to TRBJ2-7; D unclear. Per the germline V gene, CDR1 is MGHDK and CDR2 is SYGVNS. CDR3 length equals 11 residues. V lost 8 bases, J lost 6 bases, and 11 bases lay in between.

The gene calls are TRBV18 and TRBJ1-5; D may be TRBD1 (5 bases). V was trimmed by 3 bases and J by 4 bases, leaving 10 bases between them. The CDR3 is 14 residues long. Germline V gene data show CDR1 as KGHSH and CDR2 as LQKENI. The CDR3 DNA reads TGTGCCAGCTCACCCCAAGAGGGGAATCAGCCCCAGCATTTT. Amino acid sequence: CASSPQEGNQPQHF.

The chain employs TRBV18 and TRBJ1-2; D not certain. CDR3 size: 16 residues. V was cut by 3 bases and J by 6 bases, with 20 bases left in between. CDR1 and CDR2 from the germline V gene are KGHSH and LQKENI. DNA for the CDR3: TGTGCCAGCTCACCCGAATCTAAAAGACGCTATGATGGCTACACCTTC. Its translation: CASSPESKRRYDGYTF. The full variable domain, with the rest looked up from reference TRBV18 and TRBJ1-2, is NAGVMQNPRHLVRRRGQEARLRCSPMKGHSHVYWYRQLPEEGLKFMVYLQKENIIDESGMPKERFSAEFPKEGPSILRIQQVVRGDSAAYFCASSPESKRRYDGYTFGSGTRLTVV.

The chain has TRBV19 and TRBJ2-1; no definite D call. The CDR3 totals 15 residues. Germline CDR1 LNHDA, CDR2 SQIVND (reference sequence). Trimming cost V 6 bases and J 1 base, with 13 bases left between them. CDR3 sequence (DNA): TGTGCCAGTAGCATTTACCTGGGTTCCTACAATGAGCAGTTCTTC. This translates into CASSIYLGSYNEQFF.

The rearrangement uses TRBV7-2 and TRBJ1-1, with 10 bases that match TRBD1. CDR1 is SGHTA, CDR2 FQGNSA, per germline. The CDR3 runs to 17 residues. Trimming cost V 5 bases and J 3 bases; bases outside gene matches: 12. CDR3 loop: CASSPTDRGRKYTEAFF. The CDR3 nucleotides are TGTGCCAGCAGCCCGACCGACAGGGGGCGAAAGTACACTGAAGCTTTCTTT.

The chain uses TRBV21-1 and TRBJ1-2; no check of the table's D call, TRBD1, against the DNA was made. TRBV21-1 is designated a pseudogene. The CDR3 runs to 11 residues. Here the CDR3 DNA reads TGTGCCAGCAGCCCAAGGGGCAAGTTCACCTTC. Translating it yields CASSPRGKFTF.

In this sample, this clone turned up a few times. The chain carries TRBV7-9 and TRBJ1-1; perhaps TRBD1 as D (5 bases). The V gene lost 3 bases and the J gene lost 1 base, with 12 bases spanning the gap. Germline assignment: CDR1 SEHNR and CDR2 FQNEAQ (reference sequence). The CDR3 contains 15 residues. The CDR3 DNA sequence: TGTGCCAGCAGCTTTTTGGGGCAGGCGAACACTGAAGCTTTCTTT. It translates to CASSFLGQANTEAFF.